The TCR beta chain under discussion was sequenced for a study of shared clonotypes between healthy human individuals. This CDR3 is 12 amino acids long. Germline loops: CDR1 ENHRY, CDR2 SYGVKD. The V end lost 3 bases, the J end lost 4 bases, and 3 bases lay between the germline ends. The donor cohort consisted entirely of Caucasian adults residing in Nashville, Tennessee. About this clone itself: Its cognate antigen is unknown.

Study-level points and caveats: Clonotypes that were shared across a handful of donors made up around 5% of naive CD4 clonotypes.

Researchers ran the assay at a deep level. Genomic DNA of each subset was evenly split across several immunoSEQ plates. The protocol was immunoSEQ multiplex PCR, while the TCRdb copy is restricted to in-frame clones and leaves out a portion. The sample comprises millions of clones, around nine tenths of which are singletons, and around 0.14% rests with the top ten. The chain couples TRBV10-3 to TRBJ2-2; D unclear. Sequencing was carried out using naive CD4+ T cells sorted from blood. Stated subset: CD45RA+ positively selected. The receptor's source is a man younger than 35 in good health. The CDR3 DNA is TGTGCCATCAGTGATCCCACCGGGGAGCTGTTTTTT. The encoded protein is CAISDPTGELFF.